These 8 T cell receptor beta chains came from one sample sequenced in a study of blood T cell repertoires in COVID-19. Generated by immunoSEQ multiplex PCR, the TCRdb table keeps only in-frame clones and is missing some. Of about 180,000 clones in the sample, more than 80% were seen once. The source material was PBMCs or T cells enriched from blood (not recorded which). These TCRs come from a man aged 35-49 years who had recovered from COVID-19.

The gene calls are TRBV5-1 and TRBJ1-1; 7 bases match TRBD1. J was trimmed by 2 bases and V by 2 bases; bases with no gene match: 0. Germline CDR1 is SGHRS and CDR2 is YFSETQ. This CDR3 is 13 amino acids long. This chain's CDR3 is CASSLGGNTEAFF. The DNA of the CDR3 is TGCGCCAGCAGCTTAGGGGGCAACACTGAAGCTTTCTTT. Together with reference TRBV5-1 and TRBJ1-1, the CDR3 gives the full variable domain: KAGVTQTPRYLIKTRGQQVTLSCSPISGHRSVSWYQQTPGQGLQFLFEYFSETQRNKGNFPGRFSGRQFSNSRSEMNVSTLELGDSALYLCASSLGGNTEAFFGQGTRLTVV.

The gene calls are TRBV30 and TRBJ2-1; possibly TRBD2 for D (6 bases). CDR1 is GTSNPN, CDR2 SVGIG, per germline (reference sequence). The length of the CDR3 is 15 residues. V was shortened by 1 base and J by 2 bases, with 12 bases between the two germline ends. The CDR3 DNA reads TGTGCCTGGAGTGATAGCGGCAACCCCTACAATGAGCAGTTCTTC. Protein: CAWSDSGNPYNEQFF.

The chain carries TRBV5-6 and TRBJ2-7; 7 bases line up with TRBD1. The V segment lost 9 bases and the J segment 7 bases; nucleotides outside the gene matches: 10. This CDR3 is 12 amino acids long. Germline V CDR1 and CDR2: SGHDT, YYEEEE. CDR3 nucleotides: TGTGCCACATCCGGGACAGCGAGAGAGCAGTACTTC. Its protein product is CATSGTAREQYF.

The CDR3 DNA is TGTGCCAGCAGCTTTACAGGAACTGAAGCTTTCTTT. Translated: CASSFTGTEAFF. The chain couples TRBV5-4 to TRBJ1-1, with D perhaps TRBD1 (5 bases). Germline V gene lookup returns CDR1 SGHNT and CDR2 YYREEE (reference sequence). This CDR3 region has 12 residues. V was trimmed by 2 bases and J by 5 bases, leaving 7 bases between them.

In this sample, this clone turned up many times. The V and J genes are TRBV5-4 and TRBJ1-3; D is undetermined. V lost 0 bases and J lost 0, with 7 bases in between. CDR3 length: 15 residues. Germline V lookup: CDR1 SGHNT, CDR2 YYREEE (reference sequence). The CDR3 loop is CASSLDASSGNTIYF. CDR3 bases: TGTGCCAGCAGCTTGGACGCGAGCTCTGGAAACACCATATATTTT. The complete variable domain, with remaining parts taken from reference TRBV5-4 and TRBJ1-3, reads ETGVTQSPTHLIKTRGQQVTLRCSSQSGHNTVSWYQQALGQGPQFIFQYYREEENGRGNFPPRFSGLQFPNYSSELNVNALELDDSALYLCASSLDASSGNTIYFGEGSWLTVV.

The chain recombines TRBV7-3 with TRBJ2-7, with TRBD2 matching 10 bases. Per the germline V gene, CDR1 is SGHTA and CDR2 is FQGTGA. V was clipped by 6 bases and J by 3 bases; unmatched bases: 2. CDR3 length: 13 residues. The CDR3 DNA follows: TGTGCCAGCAGTAGCGGGAGGAACTACGAGCAGTACTTC. Residues: CASSSGRNYEQYF.

This clone has only a few counts. V gene TRBV2 combines with J gene TRBJ1-5; no clear D. CDR1 is SNHLY and CDR2 is FYNNEI in the germline V gene. The CDR3 totals 13 residues. Trimming took off 6 bases at V and 0 bases at J, with 6 bases between the two ends. The CDR3 spells CASRFYSNQPQHF. CDR3 sequence (DNA): TGTGCCAGCAGGTTCTATAGCAATCAGCCCCAGCATTTT.

This clone was counted between two and nine times. The V gene is TRBV5-1, the J gene TRBJ2-2; TRBD1 matches 7 bases. The length of the CDR3 is 15 residues. With 5 bases clipped from V and 6 bases from J, the junction kept 10 bases outside the gene matches. CDR1 SGHRS and CDR2 YFSETQ come from the germline V gene. The CDR3 loop reads CASRGITGVAGELFF. In nucleotides, the CDR3 is TGCGCCAGCAGAGGAATAACAGGGGTTGCCGGGGAGCTGTTTTTT.